The 20 T cell receptor beta chains in this list originate from one sample, sequenced in a study of blood T cell repertoires in COVID-19. Assay used: immunoSEQ multiplex PCR; TCRdb lists only in-frame clones, some missing. The sample includes 120,000 or so clones, more than 90% of them seen just once. Input material: peripheral blood. The receptors stem from a man aged 50-59 years with active COVID-19.

V and J are TRBV18 and TRBJ2-1, with TRBD2 as a possible D gene (7 bases). The CDR3 is made up of 16 amino acids. The V and J ends lost 0 bases and 3 bases respectively, with 12 bases between them. Per germline, CDR1 KGHSH and CDR2 LQKENI. The CDR3 region has the DNA TGTGCCAGCTCACCACCCGGGGGGCTCAGCTACAATGAGCAGTTCTTC. It is translated as CASSPPGGLSYNEQFF.

The chain couples TRBV19 to TRBJ1-2, with D perhaps TRBD1 (6 bases). This CDR3 has 13 amino acids. V lost 10 bases and J 2 bases, leaving 14 bases between the germline ends. Germline V gives CDR1 LNHDA, CDR2 SQIVND (reference sequence). In nucleotides, the CDR3 is TGTGCCACCCTCGGAGGACAGAACTATGGCTACACCTTC. Its protein product is CATLGGQNYGYTF.

The chain carries TRBV6-5 and TRBJ2-1, with 9 bases matching TRBD2. This CDR3 region has 16 residues. V shed 2 bases, J shed 2 bases, and the junction held 4 bases outside the gene matches. Germline V gene data show CDR1 as MNHEY and CDR2 as SVGAGI. The CDR3, as DNA: TGTGCCAGCAGTTACCTGACTAGCGGCACCTACAATGAGCAGTTCTTC. As protein: CASSYLTSGTYNEQFF.

This clone was seen only once. CDR3 sequence: CASSRRPSGTVDLGTDTQYF. CDR3 sequence (DNA): TGTGCCAGCAGCCGTCGACCTAGCGGGACAGTAGATTTGGGCACAGATACGCAGTATTTT. The V call is TRBV7-6, the J call TRBJ2-3; 9 nucleotides agree with TRBD2. Germline trimming cut 5 bases from V and 1 base from J; bases unmatched to any gene: 19. CDR1 is SGHVS, CDR2 FNYEAQ, per germline. The CDR3 is 20 amino acids.

This clone appeared a few times. The J gene is TRBJ1-1, the V gene TRBV20-1, with D uncertain. Per the germline V gene, CDR1 is DFQATT and CDR2 is SNEGSKA (reference sequence). V was pared by 4 bases and J by 5 bases, with 8 bases between. The CDR3 loop spans 11 amino acids. CDR3 sequence reads: CSAKLVTEAFF. In nucleotides, the CDR3 is TGCAGTGCTAAACTGGTAACTGAAGCTTTCTTT.

The rearrangement joins TRBV15 to TRBJ2-5, with 13 bases that match TRBD2. The V gene end was trimmed by 2 bases and the J gene end by 5 bases; junction bases not matched to a gene: 8. This CDR3 spans 17 amino acids. Germline V gene data show CDR1 as LNHNV and CDR2 as YYDKDF (reference sequence). DNA of the CDR3: TGTGCCACCAGCAGAACACTAGCGGGAGGGGGCGCGGAGACCCAGTACTTC. Protein product: CATSRTLAGGGAETQYF. The entire variable domain, with the rest obtained from reference TRBV15 and TRBJ2-5, is as follows: DAMVIQNPRYQVTQFGKPVTLSCSQTLNHNVMYWYQQKSSQAPKLLFHYYDKDFNNEADTPDNFQSRRPNTSFCFLDIRSPGLGDTAMYLCATSRTLAGGGAETQYFGPGTRLLVL.

J is TRBJ2-1 and V is TRBV3-1 (or the pseudogene TRBV3-2), with D possibly matching TRBD2 (5 bases). Trimming cost V 0 bases and J 8 bases, with 17 bases left between them. The germline gives CDR1 LGHDT, CDR2 YNNKEL (reference sequence). This CDR3 has 16 residues. CDR3: CASSQDLGSTGDEQFF. CDR3 bases: TGTGCCAGCAGCCAAGATCTCGGCTCCACCGGGGATGAGCAGTTCTTC.

The chain carries TRBV7-2 and TRBJ2-5; perhaps TRBD1 as D (5 bases). Germline CDR1 and CDR2: SGHTA and FQGNSA. This CDR3 has 16 residues. Trimming removed 1 base from V and 4 bases from J, with 16 bases in between. This CDR3 is CASSLVWRPRGETQYF. The CDR3 nucleotides are TGTGCCAGCAGCTTAGTGTGGCGGCCAAGGGGAGAGACCCAGTACTTC.

This chain links TRBV3-1 (or the pseudogene TRBV3-2) with TRBJ1-1; D is undetermined. The germline gives CDR1 LGHDT, CDR2 YNNKEL (reference sequence). This CDR3 region has 15 residues. V lost 4 bases and J 1 base, leaving 13 bases between the germline ends. This CDR3 reads CASSPHARQNTEAFF. CDR3 sequence (DNA): TGTGCCAGCAGCCCCCACGCTCGACAGAACACTGAAGCTTTCTTT.

V usage is TRBV29-1 and J usage is TRBJ2-5; TRBD2 might be the D (6 bases). Germline loops: CDR1 SQVTM, CDR2 ANQGSEA. The CDR3 loop spans 13 amino acids. V shed 0 bases and J shed 4 bases, with 9 bases lying between them. The CDR3 region is CSVEEGGLETQYF. The DNA for the CDR3 is TGCAGCGTTGAAGAAGGAGGGTTAGAGACCCAGTACTTC.

The CDR3 region is CASSERSGGALYNEQFF. The CDR3 bases are TGTGCCAGCAGTGAGCGATCCGGGGGGGCTTTGTACAATGAGCAGTTCTTC. The chain is built from TRBV6-1 and TRBJ2-1, with 8 nucleotides matching TRBD2. Trimming cost V 3 bases and J 4 bases; bases outside gene matches: 11. Germline CDR1 is MNHNS and CDR2 is SASEGT. The CDR3 runs 17 residues.

The chain employs TRBV24-1 and TRBJ2-1; the D gene is possibly TRBD1 (6 bases). Trimming shortened V by 1 base and J by 5 bases, and 11 bases separated the two germline ends. Germline V gene lookup returns CDR1 KGHDR and CDR2 SFDVKD. This CDR3 is built from 15 residues. CDR3 coding DNA: TGTGCCACCAGTGATTTTAGGACAGTTGACAATGAGCAGTTCTTC. It yields the protein CATSDFRTVDNEQFF.

CDR3 nucleotide sequence: TGCGCCAGCAGCCAAGATGCGACAATTTATGGGGAGCAGTACTTC. Its translation: CASSQDATIYGEQYF. V gene TRBV4-1 combines with J gene TRBJ2-7; D unclear. V gave up 0 bases and J gave up 7 bases, with 16 bases separating them. Germline V lookup: CDR1 MGHRA, CDR2 YSYEKL. The CDR3 extends over 15 amino acids.

The V and J genes are TRBV6-5 and TRBJ2-3; TRBD2 matches 9 bases. This CDR3 region has 16 residues. Germline CDR1 MNHEY, CDR2 SVGAGI. Trimming at V came to 5 bases and at J to 0 bases, leaving 6 bases not matched to a gene. The CDR3 here is CASSNFLAGSTDTQYF. Written as DNA, the CDR3 is TGTGCCAGCAGTAACTTTCTAGCGGGGAGCACAGATACGCAGTATTTT.

CDR3 coding DNA: TGTGCCAGCAGCTTATCTCGACAGTCCATCAATCAGCCCCAGCATTTT. It translates to CASSLSRQSINQPQHF. The J gene is TRBJ1-5, the V gene TRBV7-9, with TRBD1 as a possible D gene (5 bases). The CDR3 covers 16 residues. Germline V gene lookup returns CDR1 SEHNR and CDR2 FQNEAQ (reference sequence). Trimming removed 2 bases from V and 3 bases from J, with 14 bases in between.

The chain uses TRBV11-2 and TRBJ2-5; D is undetermined. V was pared by 2 bases and J by 3 bases, with 16 bases between. CDR3 length: 16 amino acids. Germline V gene sequence: CDR1 SGHAT, CDR2 FQNNGV. The CDR3 DNA sequence: TGTGCCAGCAGCTTATCGCAAAATTCCCACAAAGAGACCCAGTACTTC. Protein product: CASSLSQNSHKETQYF. The whole variable domain, remainder taken from reference TRBV11-2 and TRBJ2-5, is EAGVAQSPRYKIIEKRQSVAFWCNPISGHATLYWYQQILGQGPKLLIQFQNNGVVDDSQLPKDRFSAERLKGVDSTLKIQPAKLEDSAVYLCASSLSQNSHKETQYFGPGTRLLVL.

The J gene is TRBJ1-4, the V gene TRBV5-1, with D possibly matching TRBD1 (5 bases). In germline, CDR1 is SGHRS, CDR2 YFSETQ. The CDR3 runs to 14 residues. V was trimmed by 5 bases and J by 1 base, leaving 9 bases between them. The chain's CDR3 is CASRFGQTNEKLFF. In DNA form, the CDR3 reads TGCGCCAGCAGGTTCGGACAAACTAATGAAAAACTGTTTTTT.

V and J are TRBV5-6 and TRBJ2-2, with a possible D match to TRBD1 (6 bases). The germline gives CDR1 SGHDT, CDR2 YYEEEE. CDR3 length equals 15 residues. Trimming cost V 3 bases and J 6 bases, with 15 bases left between them. This chain's CDR3 is CASSSNPTGPGELFF. For the CDR3, the DNA is TGTGCCAGCAGCTCAAATCCTACAGGGCCCGGGGAGCTGTTTTTT.

The chain uses TRBV14 and TRBJ2-1, with TRBD2 as a possible D gene (6 bases). V lost 0 bases to trimming and J lost 0 bases, with 9 bases between them. The germline V gene encodes CDR1 SGHDN and CDR2 FVKESK. The CDR3 covers 16 residues. The CDR3 DNA reads TGTGCCAGCAGCCAAGATCGGGGGAGCTCCTACAATGAGCAGTTCTTC. Translated: CASSQDRGSSYNEQFF.

The V gene is TRBV6-6, the J gene TRBJ1-1; 7 bases fit TRBD1. The CDR3 runs 16 residues. V trimming: 5 bases; J trimming: 1 base; junction bases outside the gene matches: 10. Per the germline V gene, CDR1 is MNHNY and CDR2 is SVGAGI (reference sequence). CDR3 sequence: CASSKGLGQTNTEAFF. The CDR3 DNA follows: TGTGCCAGCAGTAAGGGATTGGGACAGACGAACACTGAAGCTTTCTTT.